The rows below give T cell receptor beta chains drawn from one sample of a study of T cells in Graves' hyperthyroidism and ophthalmopathy. TCRdb used MiXCR to reprocess the multiplex PCR reads, holding one entry per CDR3 protein. The sample lists 200,000 to 250,000 distinct CDR3 sequences; about 16% were seen once. What was sequenced was blood. Source of these receptors: a woman between 18 and 29 years old with Graves' ophthalmopathy. The CDR3 runs from the conserved cysteine through the conserved F or W. A D gene is named only where the DNA matches it firmly. For some rows the clone size is stated as once, few or many, or as a class when expanded; others skip it.

TGTGCCAGCAGCGCCGGGACTAGCGGGGGGGCTTCCTACAATGAGCAGTTCTTC	CASSAGTSGGASYNEQFF	TRBD2	TRBV11-1	TRBJ2-1	many
TGTGCCAGCAGCCGACCGGACAGGAGCTACGAGCAGTACTTC	CASSRPDRSYEQYF	TRBD1	TRBV5-6	TRBJ2-7	many
TGTGCCAGCAGACCAGACTTTAGCTCTGGAAACACCATATATTTT	CASRPDFSSGNTIYF	.	TRBV28	TRBJ1-3	many
TGTGCCAGCAGCCCTAGAAGGACCGGGGCCAACGTCCTGACTTTC	CASSPRRTGANVLTF	.	TRBV2	TRBJ2-6	many
TGTGCCAGCAGAGACAGGGTGAATTCCTACGAGCAGTACTTC	CASRDRVNSYEQYF	TRBD1	TRBV6-1	TRBJ2-7	many
TGTGCCAGCCTATGGAACCGGGGGGGACACAATGAGCAGTTCTTC	CASLWNRGGHNEQFF	TRBD2	TRBV28	TRBJ2-1	many
TGTACCAGCAGTTTCTCTGGACAACTAGTCGAGCAGCACTTC	CTSSFSGQLVEQHF	.	TRBV28	TRBJ2-7	.
TGTGCCAGCAGTTTTGGGGGGAGTCACAATGAGCAGTTCTTC	CASSFGGSHNEQFF	.	TRBV12-3/TRBV12-4	TRBJ2-1	many
TGTGCCATCAGTGAAGGGGCCGCCTACGAGCAGTACTTC	CAISEGAAYEQYF	.	TRBV10-3	TRBJ2-7	many
TGTGCCAGCAGCCCCGGGACCCGGAGCTCCTACGAGCAGTACTTC	CASSPGTRSSYEQYF	.	TRBV28	TRBJ2-7	.
TGCAGTGCTAAGTCAAGCCGTGGACTAGCTACCTACGAGCAGTACTTC	CSAKSSRGLATYEQYF	TRBD2	TRBV20-1	TRBJ2-7	many
TGTGCCAGCAGTGAAGCGCTTTTACAGGGTGGGACTGAAGCTTTCTTT	CASSEALLQGGTEAFF	.	TRBV2	TRBJ1-1	many
TGTGCCAGCAGCTTAAGGGTTAATGTGGGGGAAAACACCGGGGAGCTGTTTTTT	CASSLRVNVGENTGELFF	.	TRBV7-8	TRBJ2-2	many
TGTGCCAGCAGCCGAAACAGCGATGGCTACACCTTC	CASSRNSDGYTF	.	TRBV11-2	TRBJ1-2	many
TGCAGTGCTAAGTCAGGGGGGGGTGGCACTGAAGCTTTCTTT	CSAKSGGGGTEAFF	TRBD1	TRBV20-1	TRBJ1-1	many
TGTGCTACACGGGACGGGGGGTTCGGGGCCAACGTCCTGACTTTC	CATRDGGFGANVLTF	TRBD2	TRBV7-9	TRBJ2-6	.
TGTGCCAGCAGCCCAGGGGGACTAGCGGGTAAAAACATTCAGTACTTC	CASSPGGLAGKNIQYF	TRBD2	TRBV11-3	TRBJ2-4	many
TGCAGTGCTAGAGACCACCTGGATACGCAGTATTTT	CSARDHLDTQYF	.	TRBV20-1	TRBJ2-3	many
TGTGCCAGCAGCCCTCGTGGGCACCCCGAGACCCAGTACTTC	CASSPRGHPETQYF	.	TRBV9	TRBJ2-5	many
TGTGCCAGCAGTTTAGCTTCGGGACAGGGCATCAGAGGTCGTGGCTACACCTTC	CASSLASGQGIRGRGYTF	TRBD1	TRBV12-3/TRBV12-4	TRBJ1-2	many
TGCAGCGTCCTTCCCGGGGGGTCCTACGAGCAGTACTTC	CSVLPGGSYEQYF	TRBD2	TRBV29-1	TRBJ2-7	.
TGCAGCGTCCACCGGGACAGGAGAGAGGGCTACACCTTC	CSVHRDRREGYTF	TRBD1	TRBV29-1	TRBJ1-2	many
TGTGCCAGCAGTGTCTTCGTCGTCCAACCGGCTTTCTTT	CASSVFVVQPAFF	.	TRBV2	TRBJ1-1	many
TGTGCCGGCAGCTTAGGGAGCGGCTCCTACAATGAGCAGTTCTTC	CAGSLGSGSYNEQFF	.	TRBV7-9	TRBJ2-1	few
TGTGCCAGCTCACCACCGGGACAGGGGGTTAATGAGCAGTTCTTC	CASSPPGQGVNEQFF	TRBD1	TRBV18	TRBJ2-1	few
TGTGCCAGCAGCTTCTGGGGGATTAGCAATCAGCCCCAGCATTTT	CASSFWGISNQPQHF	.	TRBV5-6	TRBJ1-5	many
TGTGCCAGCAGCTTGGTCTCCTACAATGAGCAGTTCTTC	CASSLVSYNEQFF	.	TRBV7-9	TRBJ2-1	many
TGTGCCAGCAGTTCCCGAGGACAGGGAGAAGGTTGGGCTGAAGCTTTCTTT	CASSSRGQGEGWAEAFF	TRBD1	TRBV27	TRBJ1-1	many